These T cell receptor beta chains were read from a single sample in a study of cytomegalovirus exposure and HLA in healthy donors. This table comes from immunoSEQ multiplex PCR, and its TCRdb copy is limited to in-frame clones, with some not included. The data contain 130,000 or so clones, roughly 80% of them singletons. The sample was PBMCs. The source of these receptors is a woman between 18 and 30 years old in good health and CMV-seronegative. Each CDR3 is given with its conserved first and last residue. Fields, in order: clone size, J gene, D gene, V gene, CDR3 DNA, CDR3 protein. The D gene is left open where the match is weak. Size is stated for part of the rows, as once, few or many counts, or as a class when the clone is expanded.

abundance: -
j_gene: TRBJ1-1
d_gene: -
v_gene: TRBV29-1
CDR3nt: TGCAGCGTAACAGTGAACACTGAAGCTTTCTTT
CDR3aa: CSVTVNTEAFF

abundance: -
j_gene: TRBJ2-5
d_gene: -
v_gene: TRBV7-9
CDR3nt: TGTGCCAGCAGCTTTTGGAGCCAAGAGACCCAGTACTTC
CDR3aa: CASSFWSQETQYF

abundance: -
j_gene: TRBJ2-1
d_gene: -
v_gene: TRBV7-8
CDR3nt: TGTGCCAGCAGCGGGGTAGGGAGAGAGCAGTTCTTC
CDR3aa: CASSGVGREQFF

abundance: -
j_gene: TRBJ1-5
d_gene: -
v_gene: TRBV18
CDR3nt: TGTGCCAGCTCACCCTCCGGGAATCAGCCCCAGCATTTT
CDR3aa: CASSPSGNQPQHF

abundance: -
j_gene: TRBJ2-7
d_gene: -
v_gene: TRBV27
CDR3nt: TGTGCCAGCAGTGTACAGGGTTCACTTTACTACGAGCAGTACTTC
CDR3aa: CASSVQGSLYYEQYF

abundance: few
j_gene: TRBJ2-1
d_gene: TRBD2
v_gene: TRBV7-9
CDR3nt: TGTGCCAGCAGCTTAAAACTAGCGGGATACAATGAGCAGTTCTTC
CDR3aa: CASSLKLAGYNEQFF

abundance: -
j_gene: TRBJ2-1
d_gene: TRBD2
v_gene: TRBV4-1
CDR3nt: TGCGCCAGCGGTCAACGGCTAGCGGGCAGCCTCAATGAGCAGTTCTTC
CDR3aa: CASGQRLAGSLNEQFF

abundance: -
j_gene: TRBJ1-5
d_gene: -
v_gene: TRBV6-1
CDR3nt: TGTGCCAGCAGTGCCCGACACCATAGCAATCAGCCCCAGCATTTT
CDR3aa: CASSARHHSNQPQHF

abundance: -
j_gene: TRBJ1-2
d_gene: -
v_gene: TRBV7-2
CDR3nt: TGTGCCAGCAGCCCGAGGACCCAGGGTTATGGCTACACCTTC
CDR3aa: CASSPRTQGYGYTF

abundance: -
j_gene: TRBJ2-7
d_gene: -
v_gene: TRBV15
CDR3nt: TGTGCCACCAGCAGTTACTACGAGCAGTACTTC
CDR3aa: CATSSYYEQYF

abundance: once
j_gene: TRBJ1-1
d_gene: -
v_gene: TRBV18
CDR3nt: TGTGCCAGCTCACCATTTGGTTCGTTGGGAGATGAAGCTTTCTTT
CDR3aa: CASSPFGSLGDEAFF

abundance: -
j_gene: TRBJ1-2
d_gene: -
v_gene: TRBV6-5
CDR3nt: TGTGCCAGCAGTTACGGTTCGGGGGGCAGTAATTATGGCTACACCTTC
CDR3aa: CASSYGSGGSNYGYTF

abundance: -
j_gene: TRBJ1-2
d_gene: -
v_gene: TRBV4-2
CDR3nt: TGTGCCAGCAGCCAAGATTGGGGGGACCTCGGTGGCTACACCTTC
CDR3aa: CASSQDWGDLGGYTF